The 7 T cell receptor beta chains presented below share a single source sample, sequenced in a study of human T cells and chemical hapten exposure (TCRdb year 2021). Explained via the paper, the time point label denotes: patch test 1, 2 weeks after DPC sensitization. The treatment or condition label on this specimen signifies: therapeutic diphenylcyclopropenone sensitization with weekly scalp DPC. The library was built by means of RACE. Instrument on record: NextSeq 500. Starting from the raw public reads, TCRdb applied fastp trimming at Q25, assembled clones with MiXCR and retained in-frame beta chains. Each CDR3 protein gets just one entry, which takes the most common genes and DNA from the rows behind it. This sample comprises about 360,000 distinct CDR3 sequences, around 7% of them detected only once. The ten biggest clones cover approximately 8% of the sample. The sequencing used whole blood, collected in connection with sensitization to the hapten diphenylcyclopropenone (DPC). All receptors come from a woman in her late teens or twenties with alopecia areata. Some clones in this sample may be carry-over from other donors' samples.

This clonotype was counted only a few times. The chain links TRBV4-1 to TRBJ2-7; the D is unclear. Trimming removed 5 bases from V and 2 bases from J, with 22 bases in between. The CDR3 runs 17 residues. CDR1 is MGHRA, CDR2 YSYEKL, per germline. Here the CDR3 reads CASSSYPLGRSPYEQYF. Written as DNA, the CDR3 is TGCGCCAGCAGCTCCTACCCCCTCGGACGGTCGCCCTACGAGCAGTACTTC.

The chain couples TRBV7-8 to TRBJ1-4; no reliable D call. Deletions cut 4 bases from V and 5 bases from J, with 8 bases between. The CDR3 runs 13 residues. Germline lookup yields CDR1 SGHVS and CDR2 FQNEAQ. As DNA, the CDR3 is TGTGCCAGCAGCTCCCCCCGGAATGAAAAACTGTTTTTT. The encoded protein is CASSSPRNEKLFF.

V gene TRBV20-1 combines with J gene TRBJ1-1; 9 bases line up with TRBD1. Germline V CDR1 and CDR2: DFQATT, SNEGSKA (reference sequence). V lost 5 bases, J lost 7 bases, and 11 bases stayed unmatched. The CDR3 has 14 amino acids. CDR3 sequence (DNA): TGCAGTGCTCCCCTCCCCGGGACAGGGAATGAAGCTTTCTTT. This gives the protein CSAPLPGTGNEAFF.

This clonotype was detected many times. The chain is built from TRBV7-2 and TRBJ2-2; the D is unclear. The CDR3 extends over 16 amino acids. CDR1 is SGHTA and CDR2 is FQGNSA in the germline V gene. Trimming took 1 base from V and 5 from J, leaving 14 bases between them. CDR3 protein: CASSLGRRLDTGELFF. CDR3 DNA: TGTGCCAGCAGCTTAGGCCGGCGCCTCGATACCGGGGAGCTGTTTTTT.

The gene calls are TRBV5-5 and TRBJ2-5; TRBD2 agrees at 10 bases. Germline V gene lookup returns CDR1 SGHKS and CDR2 YYEKEE (reference sequence). CDR3 length: 16 residues. Trimming at V came to 4 bases and at J to 2 bases, leaving 8 bases not matched to a gene. CDR3 bases: TGTGCCAGCAGCCGAGGTAGTAGCGGGGGGCAAGAGACCCAGTACTTC. Amino acid sequence: CASSRGSSGGQETQYF.

There are a few counts of this clonotype. V gene TRBV6-5 combines with J gene TRBJ2-3; D uncertain. V dropped 5 bases and J dropped 4 bases, with 13 bases sitting between them. The CDR3 length is 14 residues. CDR1 and CDR2 from the germline V gene are MNHEY and SVGAGI. CDR3 coding DNA: TGTGCCAGCAGTCGCGGAGAGGTCTCAGATACGCAGTATTTT. Its translation: CASSRGEVSDTQYF.

The table lists this clonotype with a few counts. The chain uses TRBV2 and TRBJ2-5, with D uncertain. Germline V gene lookup returns CDR1 SNHLY and CDR2 FYNNEI. The CDR3 has 14 residues. Trimming stripped 6 bases from V and 1 base from J, with 12 bases between. The CDR3 loop reads CASRERPTQETQYF. CDR3 nucleotide sequence: TGTGCCAGCAGGGAAAGGCCCACCCAAGAGACCCAGTACTTC.